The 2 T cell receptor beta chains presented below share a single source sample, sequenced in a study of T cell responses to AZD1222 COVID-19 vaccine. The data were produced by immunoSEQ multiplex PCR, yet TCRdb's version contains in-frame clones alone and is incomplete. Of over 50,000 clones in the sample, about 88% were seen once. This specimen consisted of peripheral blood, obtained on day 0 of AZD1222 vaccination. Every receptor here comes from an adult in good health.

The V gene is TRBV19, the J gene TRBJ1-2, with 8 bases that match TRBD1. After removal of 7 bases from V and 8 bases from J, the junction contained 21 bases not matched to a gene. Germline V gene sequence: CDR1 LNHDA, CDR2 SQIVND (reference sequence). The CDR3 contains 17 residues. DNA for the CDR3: TGTGCCAGTAATGCCCCTGGGGCAGGGGGCGCCGCGTTGGGCTACACCTTC. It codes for CASNAPGAGGAALGYTF. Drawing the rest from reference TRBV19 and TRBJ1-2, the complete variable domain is DGGITQSPKYLFRKEGQNVTLSCEQNLNHDAMYWYRQDPGQGLRLIYYSQIVNDFQKGDIAEGYSVSREKKESFPLTVTSAQKNPTAFYLCASNAPGAGGAALGYTFGSGTRLTVV.

CDR3 sequence reads: CASSPSGTTEAFF. The CDR3, as DNA: TGTGCCAGCTCACCGTCAGGGACCACTGAAGCTTTCTTT. The chain joins TRBV18 to TRBJ1-1; a weak D match, TRBD1 (5 bases). V was trimmed by 3 bases and J by 4 bases, leaving 9 bases between them. The CDR3 extends over 13 amino acids. Germline lookup yields CDR1 KGHSH and CDR2 LQKENI.